The next 5 T cell receptor beta chains were all read from a single sample in a study of CD8 T cells in Susac syndrome. The RNA input was roughly 0.45 to 1 ug, and it was reverse transcribed with random hexamers. TCRdb passed the immunoSEQ multiplex PCR reads through MiXCR, listing each CDR3 protein once. This table holds approximately 180,000 distinct CDR3 sequences, roughly nine tenths found once. Sequencing was done on a sample of CD4+ T cells from PBMCs. The receptors shown here come from a human donor with Susac syndrome.

The V gene is TRBV15, the J gene TRBJ1-4; 7 bases align to TRBD1. J lost 6 bases, V lost 4 bases, and 5 bases had no gene match. Germline V gene lookup returns CDR1 LNHNV and CDR2 YYDKDF (reference sequence). CDR3 length: 14 residues. The CDR3 loop is CATSTDRVDEKLFF. DNA of the CDR3: TGTGCCACCAGCACCGACAGGGTAGATGAAAAACTGTTTTTT.

V is TRBV7-9 and J is TRBJ1-3; no reliable D call. V was shortened by 5 bases and J by 1 base, with 12 bases between the two germline ends. The germline CDR1 and CDR2 sequences are SEHNR and FQNEAQ (reference sequence). This CDR3 comprises 15 residues. In DNA form, the CDR3 reads TGTGCCAGCAGCACCGTCCTGAGGTCTGGAAACACCATATATTTT. Its protein is CASSTVLRSGNTIYF.

The rearrangement uses TRBV5-6 and TRBJ2-7; D remains unclear. Trimming took off 2 bases at V and 5 bases at J, with 17 bases between the two ends. Germline CDR1 is SGHDT and CDR2 is YYEEEE. CDR3 size: 15 residues. The CDR3 protein is CASSFKTSSVHEQYF. The CDR3 nucleotides are TGTGCCAGCAGCTTTAAGACAAGTTCGGTCCACGAGCAGTACTTC.

Turning to this clonotype: An end of the junction differs from the germline gene, which may be a read error. The chain is built from TRBV9 and TRBJ2-7, with 8 bases matching TRBD2. CDR3 size: 16 residues. From germline, CDR1 is SGDLS and CDR2 YYNGEE. This CDR3 is CASSEAAGGPSHEQYF. The CDR3 nucleotides are TGTGCCAGCAGCGAGGCGGCGGGGGGCCCCTCCCACGAGCAGTACTTC.

V usage is TRBV7-9 and J usage is TRBJ2-1; 9 bases map to TRBD2. V gave up 1 base and J gave up 7 bases; unmatched junction bases: 5. Germline CDR1 and CDR2: SEHNR and FQNEAQ (reference sequence). The CDR3 totals 15 residues. The CDR3 DNA follows: TGTGCCAGCAGCTTAGGGCGGGGGGGCCGGAATGAGCAGTTCTTC. This sequence encodes CASSLGRGGRNEQFF.